These 26 T cell receptor beta chains were all obtained from the same sample, sequenced in a study of T-cell memory formation after mild COVID-19. TCRdb independently ran MiXCR on the 5' RACE reads; one entry per CDR3 protein. The table lists around 500,000 distinct CDR3 sequences, 15% to 20% of them singletons, with over 9% in the top ten. The sample consisted of PBMCs or a T cell subset sorted from them (not recorded which). The receptors were sampled from an adult woman who had mild COVID-19 (a few samples of this study predate the infection). Cell type and time point are not known.

This clonotype came up a few times. The V and J genes are TRBV12-3 or TRBV12-4 and TRBJ1-3, with D perhaps TRBD1 (6 bases). V lost 6 bases to trimming and J lost 0 bases, with 12 bases between them. This CDR3 comprises 15 residues. CDR3 DNA: TGTGCCAGCAGACCCGGACAGAACTCTGGAAACACCATATATTTT. Its protein product is CASRPGQNSGNTIYF.

The CDR3: CASSLDPWDTEAFF. The CDR3 DNA reads TGTGCCAGCAGTTTGGACCCGTGGGACACTGAAGCTTTCTTT. The chain carries TRBV27 and TRBJ1-1, with D unresolved. Germline loops: CDR1 MNHEY, CDR2 SMNVEV (reference sequence). With 3 bases removed from V and 3 bases from J, the gap between germline ends came to 11 bases. The CDR3 is made up of 14 amino acids.

Only a few counts were recorded for this clonotype. This chain joins TRBV29-1 and TRBJ2-1; D remains unclear. Per germline, CDR1 SQVTM and CDR2 ANQGSEA. Trimming took 6 bases from V and 0 from J, leaving 6 bases between them. This CDR3 comprises 12 residues. The DNA of the CDR3 is TGCAGCGTCGCGAGCTCCTACAATGAGCAGTTCTTC. This sequence encodes CSVASSYNEQFF.

Here the CDR3 reads CASSLGSSGMYEQYF. The CDR3 region has the DNA TGTGCCAGCAGCTTAGGTTCTAGCGGGATGTACGAGCAGTACTTC. This chain uses TRBV7-2 with TRBJ2-7, with 9 bases matching TRBD2. Unmatched junction bases numbered 5, after V lost 1 base and J lost 4 bases. This CDR3 has 15 residues. Germline-derived CDR1 and CDR2 are SGHTA and FQGNSA.

The CDR3 DNA reads TGCGCCAGCAGCCAAGATTCAGGCCCTTGGGGCTACACCTTC. It yields the protein CASSQDSGPWGYTF. J is TRBJ1-2 and V is TRBV4-3; D is unclear. The V and J ends lost 0 bases and 8 bases respectively, with 13 bases between them. This CDR3 spans 14 amino acids. The germline gives CDR1 LGHNA, CDR2 YSLEER.

The CDR3 protein is CASSRGQGDGNEKLFF. The DNA of the CDR3 is TGTGCCAGCAGCAGGGGACAGGGAGATGGTAATGAAAAACTGTTTTTT. V gene TRBV5-5 combines with J gene TRBJ1-4; 9 bases match TRBD1. The CDR3 runs 16 residues. Germline CDR1 is SGHKS and CDR2 is YYEKEE (reference sequence). V was pared by 4 bases and J by 4 bases, with 8 bases of the junction left unmatched.

This clonotype was recorded a few times. V gene TRBV7-2 combines with J gene TRBJ2-1; the match to TRBD2 covers 9 bases. The CDR3 covers 15 residues. After removal of 3 bases from V and 6 bases from J, the junction contained 6 bases not matched to a gene. Germline V gene sequence: CDR1 SGHTA, CDR2 FQGNSA. Written as DNA, the CDR3 is TGTGCCAGCAGCTTGGTGGGACTAGCATCCAATGAGCAGTTCTTC. Its translation is CASSLVGLASNEQFF.

This chain uses TRBV5-1 with TRBJ2-7, with TRBD2 matching 10 bases. The length of the CDR3 is 17 residues. Per germline, CDR1 SGHRS and CDR2 YFSETQ. The V segment lost 2 bases and the J segment 0 bases; nucleotides outside the gene matches: 8. The CDR3 region has the DNA TGCGCCAGCAGCTTTACCCCTAGCGGGGGAAGCTCCTACGAGCAGTACTTC. Encoded protein: CASSFTPSGGSSYEQYF.

This rearrangement joins TRBV5-4 to TRBJ2-1, with D maybe TRBD1 (5 bases). The germline V gene encodes CDR1 SGHNT and CDR2 YYREEE (reference sequence). CDR3 size: 15 residues. The V and J ends lost 1 base and 4 bases respectively, with 12 bases between them. The CDR3 loop reads CASSLQGPGYNEQFF. The CDR3 DNA is TGTGCCAGCAGCTTGCAGGGTCCCGGTTACAATGAGCAGTTCTTC.

The chain recombines TRBV10-3 with TRBJ1-5; D perhaps matches TRBD1 (6 bases). Germline V gene data show CDR1 as ENHRY and CDR2 as SYGVKD. The CDR3 totals 14 residues. Trimming stripped 6 bases from V and 1 base from J, with 10 bases between. The CDR3 region is CAIRGDRSNQPQHF. The CDR3 coding sequence is TGTGCCATCAGGGGAGACAGGAGCAATCAGCCCCAGCATTTT.

The chain recombines TRBV30 with TRBJ2-7, with 9 nucleotides matching TRBD2. Germline CDR1 GTSNPN, CDR2 SVGIG (reference sequence). This CDR3 has 13 amino acids. With 2 bases clipped from V and 3 bases from J, the junction kept 2 bases outside the gene matches. CDR3 region: CAWSNSGGYEQYF. CDR3 coding DNA: TGTGCCTGGAGTAATAGCGGGGGCTACGAGCAGTACTTC. Combining the CDR3 with reference TRBV30 and TRBJ2-7 gives the whole variable domain SQTIHQWPATLVQPVGSPLSLECTVEGTSNPNLYWYRQAAGRGLQLLFYSVGIGQISSEVPQNLSASRPQDRQFILSSKKLLLSDSGFYLCAWSNSGGYEQYFGPGTRLTVT.

This clonotype was seen ten or more times. This chain uses TRBV11-2 with TRBJ2-1, with TRBD2 as a possible D gene (5 bases). From germline, CDR1 is SGHAT and CDR2 FQNNGV. Trimming stripped 5 bases from V and 10 bases from J, with 21 bases between. This CDR3 is 15 amino acids long. DNA of the CDR3: TGTGCCAGCAGCCCTATTGCCCGGGGAGTAGGAGAGCAGTTCTTC. It is translated as CASSPIARGVGEQFF.

The CDR3, as DNA: TGCGCCAGCAGCCAAGGGCCAGCGCCGGATCGGCCCGAGCAGTTCTTC. This codes for CASSQGPAPDRPEQFF. This chain connects TRBV4-1 to TRBJ2-1; D is ambiguous. This CDR3 has 16 amino acids. The V and J ends lost 1 base and 10 bases respectively, with 20 bases between them. Germline V lookup: CDR1 MGHRA, CDR2 YSYEKL.

This clonotype was found a few times. The CDR3 DNA follows: TGTGCCAGCAGTCCGGGCTCGGCCGACGAGCAGTACTTC. It encodes CASSPGSADEQYF. This rearrangement joins TRBV12-3 or TRBV12-4 to TRBJ2-7; D is unclear. The CDR3 length is 13 residues. The germline V and J ends were trimmed by 5 bases and 5 bases, with 13 bases remaining between them.

The sample holds a few counts of this clonotype. The chain combines TRBV15 with TRBJ2-1; D might be TRBD1 (5 bases). Germline V gives CDR1 LNHNV, CDR2 YYDKDF (reference sequence). V was clipped by 5 bases and J by 5 bases, with 19 bases between them. The length of the CDR3 is 16 residues. The CDR3 region is CATSERQTLMDNEQFF. In DNA form, the CDR3 reads TGTGCCACCAGCGAACGACAGACCCTAATGGACAATGAGCAGTTCTTC.

The rearrangement joins TRBV12-3 or TRBV12-4 to TRBJ2-6; D is unclear. The CDR3 has 12 residues. The V and J ends lost 6 bases and 6 bases respectively, with 6 bases between them. The CDR3 spells CASSPPANVLTF. The CDR3 bases are TGTGCCAGCAGCCCCCCGGCCAACGTCCTGACTTTC.

This clonotype has just one count. V usage is TRBV25-1 and J usage is TRBJ1-2; 8 bases line up with TRBD1. Germline V lookup: CDR1 MGHDK, CDR2 SYGVNS. The CDR3 covers 14 residues. V lost 4 bases to trimming and J lost 6 bases; unmatched junction nucleotides: 7. This chain's CDR3 is CASSAPDRANGYTF. DNA of the CDR3: TGTGCCAGCAGTGCCCCGGACAGGGCAAATGGCTACACCTTC.

The rearrangement uses TRBV4-1 and TRBJ2-1; D may be TRBD2 (7 bases). This CDR3 is 15 amino acids long. The V and J ends lost 4 bases and 8 bases respectively, with 18 bases between them. Germline V gene sequence: CDR1 MGHRA, CDR2 YSYEKL. The CDR3 here is CASSLRGGAWDEQFF. The CDR3 DNA sequence: TGCGCCAGCAGCCTAAGGGGGGGGGCCTGGGATGAGCAGTTCTTC.

This clonotype was observed a handful of times. The chain recombines TRBV5-1 with TRBJ2-3; tentatively, D is TRBD1 or TRBD2 (5 bases each). This CDR3 is built from 15 residues. CDR1 and CDR2 from the germline V gene are SGHRS and YFSETQ. Trimming left V 1 base short and J 7 bases short, with 16 bases between. The CDR3 is CASSLYGAEMYTQYF. As DNA, the CDR3 is TGCGCCAGCAGCTTGTACGGGGCCGAAATGTATACGCAGTATTTT.

V is TRBV5-1 and J is TRBJ1-2; D unresolved. This CDR3 comprises 12 residues. V gave up 5 bases and J gave up 3 bases, with 8 bases separating them. CDR1 is SGHRS, CDR2 YFSETQ, per germline. The CDR3 sequence: CASRQTDYGYTF. The CDR3 nucleotides are TGCGCCAGCAGACAGACGGACTATGGCTACACCTTC.

The CDR3 coding sequence is TGTGCCAGCAGCTTGGGACAGGGGAGATTTGGTCAGCCCCAGCATTTT. Protein product: CASSLGQGRFGQPQHF. This chain connects TRBV13 to TRBJ1-5; TRBD1 matches 10 bases. In germline, CDR1 is PRHDT, CDR2 FYEKMQ (reference sequence). The CDR3 extends over 16 amino acids. Losses at the gene ends were 3 bases for V and 6 bases for J; bases not matched to a gene: 8.

This clonotype showed up just a few times. The junction departs from the called germline gene at one end, perhaps through a read error. The chain links TRBV7-7 to TRBJ2-2; D gene unclear. The CDR3 loop spans 13 amino acids. Germline V CDR1 and CDR2: SSHAT, FNYEAQ (reference sequence). The CDR3 DNA is TGTGCTAGCAGCTTCGTGCACGCCGGGGAGCTGTTTTTT. Protein sequence: CASSFVHAGELFF.

This clonotype was counted only a few times. Here the CDR3 reads CASSLEPGDGRREQYF. CDR3 in DNA: TGTGCCAGCAGCTTAGAGCCGGGAGACGGACGGCGCGAGCAGTACTTC. V is TRBV7-9 and J is TRBJ2-7; TRBD2 might be the D (6 bases). Trimming took 1 base from V and 6 from J, leaving 19 bases between them. This CDR3 contains 16 residues. Germline lookup yields CDR1 SEHNR and CDR2 FQNEAQ (reference sequence).

This clonotype was seen only a few times. V usage is TRBV12-3 or TRBV12-4 and J usage is TRBJ2-6, with TRBD2 matching 7 bases. Trimming cost V 6 bases and J 7 bases; bases outside gene matches: 6. The CDR3 contains 14 residues. The CDR3 DNA reads TGTGCCAGCAGGGGAGGGCGGGGCGCCAACGTCCTGACTTTC. Its protein is CASRGGRGANVLTF.

This clonotype was recorded a few times. V usage is TRBV18 and J usage is TRBJ1-4; D is unresolved. There are 13 residues in the CDR3. The germline V gene encodes CDR1 KGHSH and CDR2 LQKENI. The V end lost 4 bases, the J end lost 7 bases, and 10 bases lay between the germline ends. The CDR3 protein is CASSRSGGEKLFF. The CDR3 DNA is TGTGCCAGCTCACGGTCGGGAGGTGAAAAACTGTTTTTT. Full variable domain (remainder filled in from reference TRBV18 and TRBJ1-4): NAGVMQNPRHLVRRRGQEARLRCSPMKGHSHVYWYRQLPEEGLKFMVYLQKENIIDESGMPKERFSAEFPKEGPSILRIQQVVRGDSAAYFCASSRSGGEKLFFGSGTQLSVL.

This clonotype came up a few times. This chain links TRBV2 with TRBJ2-1; 7 nucleotides match TRBD1. Germline V CDR1 and CDR2: SNHLY, FYNNEI. CDR3 size: 16 residues. The V and J ends lost 5 bases and 0 bases, in that order; junction bases with no gene match: 7. The CDR3 bases are TGTGCCAGCAGTTCAATGACAGGGCCCTCCTACAATGAGCAGTTCTTC. Protein product: CASSSMTGPSYNEQFF.